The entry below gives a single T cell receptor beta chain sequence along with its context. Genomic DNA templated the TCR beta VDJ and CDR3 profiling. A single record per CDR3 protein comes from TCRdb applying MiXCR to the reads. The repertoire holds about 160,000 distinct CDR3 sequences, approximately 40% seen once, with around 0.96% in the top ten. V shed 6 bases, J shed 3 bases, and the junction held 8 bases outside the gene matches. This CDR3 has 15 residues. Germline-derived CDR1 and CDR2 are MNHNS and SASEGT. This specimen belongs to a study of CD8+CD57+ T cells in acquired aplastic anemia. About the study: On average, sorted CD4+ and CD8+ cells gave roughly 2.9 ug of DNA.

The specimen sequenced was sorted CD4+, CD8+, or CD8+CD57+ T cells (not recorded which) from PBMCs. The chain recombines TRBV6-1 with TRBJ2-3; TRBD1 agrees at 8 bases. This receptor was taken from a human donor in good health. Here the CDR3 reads CASSSRRGQTDTQYF. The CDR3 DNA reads TGTGCCAGCAGCTCCCGCAGGGGGCAAACAGATACGCAGTATTTT.